This TCR beta chain was sequenced in a study of cytomegalovirus exposure and HLA in healthy donors. Study observations and caveats: The classifier, whose performance was assessed in both the original and validation cohorts, reportedly diagnosed cytomegalovirus status with high specificity and sensitivity. A few CMV-associated chains proved CMV antigen-specific in vitro. Cytomegalovirus-associated TCR beta chains were listed, numbering more than 150.

The approximately 130-subject validation cohort, separate from the approximately 670-subject first cohort, included the donors. CDR1 is KGHSH and CDR2 is LQKENI in the germline V gene. Trimming removed 6 bases at V and 6 bases at J, with 12 bases between. The CDR3 consists of 13 residues. As concerns this clone: Its matching antigen is unknown.

Method: immunoSEQ multiplex PCR; TCRdb's copy keeps in-frame clones and lacks some. The sample contains 100,000 to 150,000 clones, about 88% of which appear only once. The source of this sequence is a man aged 18 to 29 in good health and CMV-seropositive. The sequenced material came from PBMCs. This rearrangement joins TRBV18 to TRBJ2-1; D is perhaps TRBD2 (6 bases). The CDR3 loop is CASSNSEGNEQFF. In DNA, the CDR3 is TGTGCCAGCTCGAATTCGGAGGGCAATGAGCAGTTCTTC.